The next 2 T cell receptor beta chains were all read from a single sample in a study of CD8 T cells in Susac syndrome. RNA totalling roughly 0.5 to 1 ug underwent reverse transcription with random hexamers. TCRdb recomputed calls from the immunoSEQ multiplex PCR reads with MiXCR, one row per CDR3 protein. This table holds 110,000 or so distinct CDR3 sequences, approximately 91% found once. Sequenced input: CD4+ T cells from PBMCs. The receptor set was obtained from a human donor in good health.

CDR3 coding DNA: TGCAGCGTTGAGGGCGGGGGGAACACCATATATTTT. Amino acids: CSVEGGGNTIYF. This chain links TRBV29-1 with TRBJ1-3, with TRBD1 as a possible D gene (5 bases). The germline gives CDR1 SQVTM, CDR2 ANQGSEA. CDR3 length equals 12 residues. V gave up 3 bases and J gave up 7 bases, with 10 bases separating them.

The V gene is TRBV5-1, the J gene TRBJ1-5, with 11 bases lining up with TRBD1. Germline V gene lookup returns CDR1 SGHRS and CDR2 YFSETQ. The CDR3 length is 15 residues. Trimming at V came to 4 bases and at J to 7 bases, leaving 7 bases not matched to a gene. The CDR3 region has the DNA TGCGCCAGCAGCCCCCGGACAGGGGGCGGACAGCCCCAGCATTTT. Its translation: CASSPRTGGGQPQHF.